Shown below are 23 T cell receptor beta chains from a single sample sequenced in a study of T cell responses to AZD1222 COVID-19 vaccine. The table came from immunoSEQ multiplex PCR; TCRdb's copy has only in-frame clones and leaves some out. This sample has more than 150,000 clones; 92% occur once, and the top ten carry 10%. This specimen was peripheral blood, taken on day 0 of AZD1222 vaccination. The receptor set was obtained from an adult in good health.

This rearrangement joins TRBV5-4 to TRBJ1-1; no clear D. The CDR3 loop spans 13 amino acids. Germline V CDR1 and CDR2: SGHNT, YYREEE (reference sequence). V was cut by 4 bases and J by 1 base, with 8 bases left in between. CDR3 sequence (DNA): TGTGCCAGCAGCGTTGACGCGAACACTGAAGCTTTCTTT. It encodes CASSVDANTEAFF.

The chain has TRBV18 and TRBJ1-1, with 7 nucleotides matching TRBD1. CDR3 length: 14 amino acids. Germline trimming cut 4 bases from V and 5 bases from J; bases unmatched to any gene: 7. Germline CDR1 KGHSH, CDR2 LQKENI. CDR3 nucleotides: TGTGCCAGCTCACAGACCACGGACAGGACTGAAGCTTTCTTT. It codes for CASSQTTDRTEAFF. Variable domain in full (rest from reference TRBV18 and TRBJ1-1): NAGVMQNPRHLVRRRGQEARLRCSPMKGHSHVYWYRQLPEEGLKFMVYLQKENIIDESGMPKERFSAEFPKEGPSILRIQQVVRGDSAAYFCASSQTTDRTEAFFGQGTRLTVV.

The chain employs TRBV3-1 (or the pseudogene TRBV3-2) and TRBJ2-7; unclear D gene. The CDR3 spans 15 residues. V gave up 4 bases and J gave up 1 base, with 14 bases separating them. Looked up from germline, CDR1 is LGHDT and CDR2 is YNNKEL (reference sequence). CDR3 protein: CASSLRWSVSYEQYF. The CDR3 DNA sequence: TGTGCCAGCAGCCTAAGATGGAGCGTATCCTACGAGCAGTACTTC.

The chain links TRBV12-3 or TRBV12-4 to TRBJ1-5; tentative D call: TRBD1 (6 bases). The CDR3 has 13 amino acids. Trimming removed 7 bases from V and 5 bases from J, with 12 bases in between. The CDR3 DNA is TGTGCCAGCACCCTAGGGGGGGATCAGCCCCAGCATTTT. As protein: CASTLGGDQPQHF.

V and J are TRBV28 and TRBJ1-1; 8 positions match TRBD1. V lost 0 bases and J lost 11; bases outside the gene matches: 11. The CDR3 is 15 residues long. CDR1 is MDHEN and CDR2 is SYDVKM in the germline V gene. The CDR3 DNA reads as TGTGCCAGCAGTTTATGGGGGGACAGGCCCCGTCGGGCTTTCTTT. Protein product: CASSLWGDRPRRAFF.

This clone was detected only once. The chain uses TRBV5-1 and TRBJ1-4; D might be TRBD1 (5 bases). The CDR3 is 14 residues long. The V and J ends lost 2 bases and 3 bases respectively, with 8 bases between them. Looked up from germline, CDR1 is SGHRS and CDR2 is YFSETQ. The CDR3 loop reads CASSFGGSNEKLFF. In nucleotides, the CDR3 is TGCGCCAGCAGCTTTGGGGGTTCTAATGAAAAACTGTTTTTT.

The chain joins TRBV6-2 or TRBV6-3 to TRBJ2-7; D perhaps matches TRBD2 (7 bases). V lost 2 bases and J lost 0, with 14 bases in between. From germline, CDR1 is MNHEY and CDR2 SVGEGT. The CDR3 spans 16 residues. Here the CDR3 reads CASSYGGAYGSYEQYV. The DNA for the CDR3 is TGTGCCAGCAGTTACGGGGGGGCATACGGCTCCTACGAGCAGTACGTC.

J is TRBJ2-2 and V is TRBV5-1; 12 positions agree with TRBD2. Looked up from germline, CDR1 is SGHRS and CDR2 is YFSETQ. The V and J ends lost 5 bases and 5 bases, in that order; junction bases with no gene match: 4. CDR3 length equals 15 residues. CDR3 coding DNA: TGCGCCAGCAGACAACTAGCGGGGGGTACCGGGGAGCTGTTTTTT. This encodes CASRQLAGGTGELFF. Full variable domain (rest looked up from reference TRBV5-1 and TRBJ2-2): KAGVTQTPRYLIKTRGQQVTLSCSPISGHRSVSWYQQTPGQGLQFLFEYFSETQRNKGNFPGRFSGRQFSNSRSEMNVSTLELGDSALYLCASRQLAGGTGELFFGEGSRLTVL.

J is TRBJ2-5 and V is TRBV6-2 or TRBV6-3; perhaps TRBD1 as D (6 bases). The CDR3 totals 18 residues. The V gene's germline CDR1 is MNHEY and CDR2 SVGEGT. V lost 2 bases and J 2 bases, leaving 21 bases between the germline ends. Here the CDR3 reads CASSYPPRQETVQETQYF. The CDR3 nucleotides read TGTGCCAGCAGTTACCCTCCTCGACAGGAAACCGTACAAGAGACCCAGTACTTC.

On this clone itself: The junction departs from germline at one end; a sequencing error may be responsible. V gene TRBV6-1 combines with J gene TRBJ1-1; D is ambiguous. This CDR3 contains 13 residues. Germline assignment: CDR1 MNHNS and CDR2 SASEGT. The CDR3 spells CASSEDPNTEAFF. CDR3 nucleotide sequence: TGTGCCAGCAGCGAAGATCCGAACACTGAAGCTTTCTTT.

The chain couples TRBV2 to TRBJ1-1; TRBD1 matches 7 bases. V gave up 5 bases and J gave up 1 base; unmatched junction bases: 7. The CDR3 totals 15 residues. Germline CDR1 reads SNHLY; CDR2 reads FYNNEI. This CDR3 reads CASSQQGFSNTEAFF. CDR3 coding DNA: TGTGCCAGCAGTCAACAGGGGTTTTCGAACACTGAAGCTTTCTTT.

The CDR3 DNA sequence: TGTGCTAGTGGTTCCTCGGGTTTTAACTATGGCTACACCTTC. As protein: CASGSSGFNYGYTF. V usage is TRBV12-5 and J usage is TRBJ1-2; D not certain. Trimming took 4 bases from V and 1 from J, leaving 10 bases between them. This CDR3 has 14 amino acids. CDR1 and CDR2 (germline): LGHNT, FRNRAP.

This chain uses TRBV3-1 (or the pseudogene TRBV3-2) with TRBJ2-3; 7 bases line up with TRBD1. The germline CDR1 and CDR2 sequences are LGHDT and YNNKEL (reference sequence). With V trimmed by 3 bases and J by 4 bases, 7 bases remained unmatched. This CDR3 is 15 amino acids long. CDR3 sequence (DNA): TGTGCCAGCAGCCAGCGACAGGGAAGGTCAGATACGCAGTATTTT. Protein: CASSQRQGRSDTQYF.

The genes are TRBV7-2 and TRBJ2-6; no definite D call. This CDR3 is 15 amino acids long. The V end was cut by 4 bases, the J end by 1 base, with 8 bases between. Germline lookup yields CDR1 SGHTA and CDR2 FQGNSA. This CDR3 is CASSSVHSGANVLTF. CDR3 DNA sequence: TGTGCCAGCAGCTCCGTCCATTCTGGGGCCAACGTCCTGACTTTC.

This clone was seen just once. V gene TRBV19 combines with J gene TRBJ2-6, with a possible D match to TRBD1 (6 bases). Germline CDR1 LNHDA, CDR2 SQIVND (reference sequence). This CDR3 is built from 16 residues. V was shortened by 9 bases and J by 0 bases, with 15 bases between the two germline ends. CDR3 amino acids: CASATGTFSGANVLTF. The CDR3 nucleotides read TGTGCCAGCGCGACAGGTACATTCTCTGGGGCCAACGTCCTGACTTTC.

The chain joins TRBV19 to TRBJ2-1, with 7 nucleotides matching TRBD2. The CDR3 consists of 14 residues. Germline V lookup: CDR1 LNHDA, CDR2 SQIVND (reference sequence). Unmatched junction bases numbered 2, after V lost 3 bases and J lost 3 bases. The DNA of the CDR3 is TGTGCCAGTAGTATGGGCGGGGGCTACAATGAGCAGTTCTTC. Translating it yields CASSMGGGYNEQFF.

V usage is TRBV9 and J usage is TRBJ2-5; possible D gene TRBD1, 6 bases. CDR1 and CDR2 (germline): SGDLS, YYNGEE. Trimming removed 0 bases from V and 4 bases from J, with 13 bases in between. This CDR3 is built from 15 residues. The DNA for the CDR3 is TGTGCCAGCAGCGTAGCTGCGCAGGGGCGAGAGACCCAGTACTTC. This codes for CASSVAAQGRETQYF. Looking up the rest from reference TRBV9 and TRBJ2-5 gives the full variable domain: DSGVTQTPKHLITATGQRVTLRCSPRSGDLSVYWYQQSLDQGLQFLIQYYNGEERAKGNILERFSAQQFPDLHSELNLSSLELGDSALYFCASSVAAQGRETQYFGPGTRLLVL.

The chain is built from TRBV11-2 and TRBJ1-1; D possibly corresponds to TRBD1 (6 bases). Germline CDR1 reads SGHAT; CDR2 reads FQNNGV. Trimming cost V 3 bases and J 1 base, with 6 bases left between them. The CDR3 sequence is 13 residues long. CDR3 nucleotide sequence: TGTGCCAGCAGCTTGGACAGGAACACTGAAGCTTTCTTT. Translating it yields CASSLDRNTEAFF.

The chain employs TRBV10-3 and TRBJ2-1; 7 bases map to TRBD1. V was pared by 8 bases and J by 12 bases, with 10 bases of the junction left unmatched. The germline V gene encodes CDR1 ENHRY and CDR2 SYGVKD. CDR3 length: 12 amino acids. The CDR3 is CAIGDRNYGQFF. For the CDR3, the DNA is TGTGCCATCGGGGACAGAAACTACGGGCAGTTCTTC.

The chain is built from TRBV6-6 and TRBJ2-5, with TRBD2 identical over 7 bases. Germline lookup yields CDR1 MNHNY and CDR2 SVGAGI (reference sequence). This CDR3 contains 13 residues. After removal of 8 bases from V and 7 bases from J, the junction contained 10 bases not matched to a gene. Here the CDR3 reads CASLGGRRGTQYF. CDR3 coding DNA: TGTGCCAGCCTGGGGGGGAGGAGAGGGACCCAGTACTTC.

V gene TRBV30 combines with J gene TRBJ1-2; D is unresolved. Germline values: CDR1 GTSNPN, CDR2 SVGIG (reference sequence). Trimming stripped 0 bases from V and 6 bases from J, with 11 bases between. There are 13 residues in the CDR3. DNA for the CDR3: TGTGCCTGGAGTGTCGGGCAGGCCCATGGCTACACCTTC. Its translation: CAWSVGQAHGYTF.

CDR3 sequence (DNA): TGTGCCTACGGGGGTTTCGATGGCTACACCTTC. Its protein product is CAYGGFDGYTF. The chain has TRBV30 and TRBJ1-2; a possible D gene is TRBD1 (5 bases). V was clipped by 7 bases and J by 6 bases, with 12 bases between them. The length of the CDR3 is 11 residues. Germline CDR1 and CDR2: GTSNPN and SVGIG (reference sequence). Combining the CDR3 with reference TRBV30 and TRBJ1-2 gives the whole variable domain SQTIHQWPATLVQPVGSPLSLECTVEGTSNPNLYWYRQAAGRGLQLLFYSVGIGQISSEVPQNLSASRPQDRQFILSSKKLLLSDSGFYLCAYGGFDGYTFGSGTRLTVV.

The chain joins TRBV7-3 to TRBJ2-3; D gene ambiguous. CDR1 SGHTA and CDR2 FQGTGA come from the germline V gene. V lost 5 bases to trimming and J lost 5 bases, with 11 bases between them. CDR3 size: 13 residues. CDR3 DNA sequence: TGTGCCAGCAGCCCCTCCCTGGAAGATACGCAGTATTTT. This encodes CASSPSLEDTQYF.